The next 3 T cell receptor beta chains were all read from a single sample in a study of shared clonotypes between healthy human individuals (TCRdb year 2020). CD8 naive samples were obtained by positive selection for CCR7 among CD45RO-negative cells, yielding a CD45RA+CCR7+ population from which TemRA cells were excluded. Libraries were built with the immunoSEQ multiplex PCR assay. TCRdb provides this immuneACCESS table in a form limited to in-frame rearrangements. Some clones are lacking; in checked studies, under half of them reflect an unresolved V gene, and why the rest are absent is not known. The sample table records millions of clones; more than 85% of these occur just once. In total, the top ten clones hold more than 1.5% of the sample. Sequencing was performed on naive CD8+ T cells from PBMCs. The cell subset or site label corresponds to: CD45RA+CCR7+. These TCRs come from a young man in good health. Some clones in this sample may be carry-over from other donors' samples.

The chain links TRBV4-1 to TRBJ2-3; 7 bases align to TRBD2. The V and J ends lost 0 bases and 0 bases, in that order; junction bases with no gene match: 6. In germline, CDR1 is MGHRA, CDR2 YSYEKL. The CDR3 loop spans 17 amino acids. Here the CDR3 reads CASSQEGGSMSTDTQYF. DNA for the CDR3: TGCGCCAGCAGCCAAGAGGGCGGGAGTATGAGCACAGATACGCAGTATTTT.

CDR3 protein: CASSGFHEQYF. The DNA for the CDR3 is TGTGCCAGCAGTGGGTTTCACGAGCAGTACTTC. V usage is TRBV2 and J usage is TRBJ2-7; D is unclear. This CDR3 contains 11 residues. Germline lookup yields CDR1 SNHLY and CDR2 FYNNEI. V gave up 4 bases and J gave up 5 bases, with 6 bases separating them.

This chain connects TRBV27 to TRBJ1-2, with D possibly TRBD1 on 5 matching bases. Germline V lookup: CDR1 MNHEY, CDR2 SMNVEV (reference sequence). The V and J ends lost 2 bases and 5 bases respectively, with 12 bases between them. The CDR3 is 14 residues long. Here the CDR3 reads CASSLVGARYGYTF. The DNA for the CDR3 is TGTGCCAGCAGTTTAGTTGGGGCGCGATATGGCTACACCTTC.